Below, 4 T cell receptor beta chains from the same sample are listed, as sequenced in a study of cytomegalovirus exposure and HLA in healthy donors. Generated by immunoSEQ multiplex PCR, the TCRdb table keeps only in-frame clones and is missing some. The profile shows about 310,000 clones, 88% of them singletons. The sequenced material came from PBMCs. These receptors were obtained from a man aged 30 to 45 in good health and CMV-seronegative.

This chain's CDR3 is CASSLIRDRGTEAFF. CDR3 nucleotide sequence: TGTGCCAGCAGCCTCATCCGGGACAGGGGCACTGAAGCTTTCTTT. This rearrangement joins TRBV4-2 to TRBJ1-1; TRBD1 matches at 10 bases. CDR3 length equals 15 residues. J gave up 4 bases and V 4 bases, and 6 bases lay outside the gene matches. In germline, CDR1 is LGHNA, CDR2 YNFKEQ.

The chain links TRBV2 to TRBJ2-7, with a tentative D call TRBD1 (6 bases). CDR1 is SNHLY, CDR2 FYNNEI, per germline. The length of the CDR3 is 13 residues. V was pared by 7 bases and J by 2 bases, with 12 bases between. CDR3 coding DNA: TGTGCCAGCAACTCCCAGGGGACCTACGAGCAGTACTTC. It specifies CASNSQGTYEQYF.

The table lists this clone with a count of one. This sequence joins TRBV27 and TRBJ1-4, with 7 bases aligning to TRBD1. The CDR3 totals 14 residues. Germline loops: CDR1 MNHEY, CDR2 SMNVEV (reference sequence). V trimming: 8 bases; J trimming: 8 bases; junction bases outside the gene matches: 11. The CDR3: CASAATGQYEKLFF. CDR3 sequence (DNA): TGTGCCAGCGCCGCGACAGGGCAGTACGAAAAACTGTTTTTT.

The chain is built from TRBV7-2 and TRBJ2-2; no clear D gene. V dropped 1 base and J dropped 2 bases, with 8 bases sitting between them. Germline lookup yields CDR1 SGHTA and CDR2 FQGNSA. The CDR3 covers 15 residues. The CDR3 region is CASSLGALNTGELFF. DNA for the CDR3: TGTGCCAGCAGCTTAGGGGCCCTTAACACCGGGGAGCTGTTTTTT.